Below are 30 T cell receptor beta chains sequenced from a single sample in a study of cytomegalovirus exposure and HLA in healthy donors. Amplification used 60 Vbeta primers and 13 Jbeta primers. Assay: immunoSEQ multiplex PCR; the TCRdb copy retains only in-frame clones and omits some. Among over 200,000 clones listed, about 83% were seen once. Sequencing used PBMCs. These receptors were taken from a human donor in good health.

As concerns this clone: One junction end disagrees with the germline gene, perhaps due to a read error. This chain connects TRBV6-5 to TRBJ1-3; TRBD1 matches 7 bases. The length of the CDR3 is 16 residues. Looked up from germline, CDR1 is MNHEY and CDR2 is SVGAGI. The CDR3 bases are TGTGCCAGCAGCTACTTCCCGACAGGGACAGGAAACACCATATATTTT. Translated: CASSYFPTGTGNTIYF.

As DNA, the CDR3 is TGTGCCAGCAGGTCGTTCACAATAGCGGGAGAGGCCCAAGAGACCCAGTACTTC. Translated: CASRSFTIAGEAQETQYF. This chain uses TRBV5-8 with TRBJ2-5; 9 bases match TRBD2. The CDR3 has 18 residues. Looked up from germline, CDR1 is SGHTS and CDR2 is YDEGEE. V lost 5 bases to trimming and J lost 1 base; unmatched junction nucleotides: 15.

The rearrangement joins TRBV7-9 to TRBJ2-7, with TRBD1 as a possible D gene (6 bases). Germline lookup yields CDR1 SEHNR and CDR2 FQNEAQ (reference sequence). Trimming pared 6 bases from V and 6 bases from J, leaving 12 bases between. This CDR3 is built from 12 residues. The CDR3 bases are TGTGCCAGCAGGGACGACAGGAGCGAGCAGTACTTC. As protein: CASRDDRSEQYF.

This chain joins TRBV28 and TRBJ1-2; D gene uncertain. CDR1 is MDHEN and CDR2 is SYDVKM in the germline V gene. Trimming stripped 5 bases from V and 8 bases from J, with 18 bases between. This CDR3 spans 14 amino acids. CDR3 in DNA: TGTGCCAGCAGTCCCCACCGGGGAGGGTGGGGCTACACCTTC. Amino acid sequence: CASSPHRGGWGYTF.

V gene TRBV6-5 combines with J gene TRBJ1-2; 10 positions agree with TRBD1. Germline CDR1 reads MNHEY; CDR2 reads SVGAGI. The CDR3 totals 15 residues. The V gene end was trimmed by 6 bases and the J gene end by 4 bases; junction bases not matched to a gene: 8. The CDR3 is CASRLQDRGPYGYTF. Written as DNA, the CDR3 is TGTGCCAGCAGGCTCCAAGACAGGGGGCCCTATGGCTACACCTTC.

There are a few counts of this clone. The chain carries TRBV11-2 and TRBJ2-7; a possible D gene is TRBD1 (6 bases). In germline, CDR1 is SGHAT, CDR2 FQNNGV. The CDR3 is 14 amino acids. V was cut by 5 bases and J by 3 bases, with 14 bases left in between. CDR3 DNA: TGTGCCAGCAGCCTATCAGGGGTGGGCTACGAGCAGTACTTC. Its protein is CASSLSGVGYEQYF.

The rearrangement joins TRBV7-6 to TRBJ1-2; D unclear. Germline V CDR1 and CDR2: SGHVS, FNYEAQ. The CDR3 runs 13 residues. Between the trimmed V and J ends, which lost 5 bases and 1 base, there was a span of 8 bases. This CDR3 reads CASSAGLNYGYTF. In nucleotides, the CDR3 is TGTGCCAGCAGCGCAGGCCTTAACTATGGCTACACCTTC.

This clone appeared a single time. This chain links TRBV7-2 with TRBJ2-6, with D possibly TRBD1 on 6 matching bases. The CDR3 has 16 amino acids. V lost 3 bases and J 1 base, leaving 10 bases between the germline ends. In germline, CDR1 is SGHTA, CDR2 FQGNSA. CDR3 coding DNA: TGTGCCAGCAGCTTCGAACAGGGATCTGGGGCCAACGTCCTGACTTTC. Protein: CASSFEQGSGANVLTF.

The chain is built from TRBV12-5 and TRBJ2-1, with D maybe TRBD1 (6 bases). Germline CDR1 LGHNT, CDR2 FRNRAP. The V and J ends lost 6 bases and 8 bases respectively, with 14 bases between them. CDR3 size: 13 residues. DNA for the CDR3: TGTGCTAGTGGCCCCGACAGGCCCCATGAGCAGTTCTTC. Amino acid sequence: CASGPDRPHEQFF.

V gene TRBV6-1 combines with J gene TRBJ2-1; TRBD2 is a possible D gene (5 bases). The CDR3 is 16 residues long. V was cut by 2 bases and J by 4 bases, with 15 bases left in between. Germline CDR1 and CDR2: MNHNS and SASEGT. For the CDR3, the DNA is TGTGCCAGCAGTGAAAATTGGGAAAGGAGGTACAATGAGCAGTTCTTC. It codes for CASSENWERRYNEQFF.

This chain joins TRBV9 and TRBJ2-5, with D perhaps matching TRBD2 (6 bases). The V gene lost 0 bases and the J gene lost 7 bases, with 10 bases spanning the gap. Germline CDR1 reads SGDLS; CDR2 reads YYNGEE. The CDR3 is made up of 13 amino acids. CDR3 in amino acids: CASSVGTTATQYF. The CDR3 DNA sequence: TGTGCCAGCAGCGTAGGGACTACTGCGACCCAGTACTTC.

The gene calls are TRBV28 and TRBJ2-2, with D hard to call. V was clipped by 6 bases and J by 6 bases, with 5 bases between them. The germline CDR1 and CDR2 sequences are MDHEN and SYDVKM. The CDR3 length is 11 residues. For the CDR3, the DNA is TGTGCCAGCAGACTGGCCGGGGAGCTGTTTTTT. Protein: CASRLAGELFF.

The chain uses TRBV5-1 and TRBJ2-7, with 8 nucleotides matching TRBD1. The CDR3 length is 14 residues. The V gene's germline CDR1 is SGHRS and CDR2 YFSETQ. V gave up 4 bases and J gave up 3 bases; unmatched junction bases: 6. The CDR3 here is CASSQGQGVYEQYF. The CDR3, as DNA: TGCGCCAGCAGCCAAGGACAGGGTGTCTACGAGCAGTACTTC.

The CDR3 here is CASSLTGATADTQYF. The CDR3, as DNA: TGTGCCAGCAGCTTGACAGGGGCGACGGCAGATACGCAGTATTTT. The V gene is TRBV7-3, the J gene TRBJ2-3; TRBD1 aligns across 8 bases. V lost 3 bases, J lost 4 bases, and 6 bases stayed unmatched. The CDR3 has 15 residues. The germline V gene has CDR1 SGHTA and CDR2 FQGTGA.

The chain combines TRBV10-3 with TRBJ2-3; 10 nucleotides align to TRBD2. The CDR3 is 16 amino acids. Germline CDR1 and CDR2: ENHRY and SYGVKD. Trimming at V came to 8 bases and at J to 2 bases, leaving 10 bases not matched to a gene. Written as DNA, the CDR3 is TGTGCCATCGGCCGGACTAGCGGAAAGTCCACAGATACGCAGTATTTT. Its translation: CAIGRTSGKSTDTQYF.

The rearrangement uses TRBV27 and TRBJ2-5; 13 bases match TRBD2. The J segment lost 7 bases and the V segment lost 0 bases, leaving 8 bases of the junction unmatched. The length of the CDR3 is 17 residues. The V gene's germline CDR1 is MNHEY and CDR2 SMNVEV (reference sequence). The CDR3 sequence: CASSLSRTSGSLGTQYF. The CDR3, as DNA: TGTGCCAGCAGTTTATCCCGGACTAGCGGGAGCTTGGGGACCCAGTACTTC.

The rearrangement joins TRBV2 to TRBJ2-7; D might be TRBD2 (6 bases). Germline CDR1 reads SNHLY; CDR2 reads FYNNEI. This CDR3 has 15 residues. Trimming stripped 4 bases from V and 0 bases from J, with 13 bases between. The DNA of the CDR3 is TGTGCCAGCAGTGGAGCGGGCCTTAGCTCCTACGAGCAGTACTTC. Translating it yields CASSGAGLSSYEQYF.

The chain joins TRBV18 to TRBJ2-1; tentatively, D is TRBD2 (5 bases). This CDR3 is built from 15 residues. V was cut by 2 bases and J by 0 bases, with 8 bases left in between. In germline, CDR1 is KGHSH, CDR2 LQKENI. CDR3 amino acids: CASSPMRASYNEQFF. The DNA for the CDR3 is TGTGCCAGCTCACCAATGAGGGCCTCCTACAATGAGCAGTTCTTC.

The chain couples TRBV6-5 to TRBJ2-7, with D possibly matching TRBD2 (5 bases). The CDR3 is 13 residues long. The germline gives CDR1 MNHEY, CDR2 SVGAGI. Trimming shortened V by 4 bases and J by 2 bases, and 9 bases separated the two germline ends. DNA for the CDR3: TGTGCCAGCAGTTCTTCAGCGGCCTACGAGCAGTACTTC. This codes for CASSSSAAYEQYF.

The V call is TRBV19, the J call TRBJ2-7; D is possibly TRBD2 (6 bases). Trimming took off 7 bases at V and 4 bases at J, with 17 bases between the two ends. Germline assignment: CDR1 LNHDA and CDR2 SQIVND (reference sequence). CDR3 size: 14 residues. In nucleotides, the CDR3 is TGTGCCAGTAAAATGGGAGCGGGTACTTACGAGCAGTACTTC. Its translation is CASKMGAGTYEQYF.

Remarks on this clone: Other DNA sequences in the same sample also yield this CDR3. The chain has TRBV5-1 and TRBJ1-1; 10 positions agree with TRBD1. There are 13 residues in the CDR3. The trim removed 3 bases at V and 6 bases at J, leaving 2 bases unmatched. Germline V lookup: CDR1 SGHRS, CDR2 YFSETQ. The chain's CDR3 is CASSSGQGAEAFF. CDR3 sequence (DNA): TGCGCCAGCAGCTCCGGACAGGGGGCTGAAGCTTTCTTT. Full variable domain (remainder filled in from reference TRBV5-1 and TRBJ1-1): KAGVTQTPRYLIKTRGQQVTLSCSPISGHRSVSWYQQTPGQGLQFLFEYFSETQRNKGNFPGRFSGRQFSNSRSEMNVSTLELGDSALYLCASSSGQGAEAFFGQGTRLTVV.

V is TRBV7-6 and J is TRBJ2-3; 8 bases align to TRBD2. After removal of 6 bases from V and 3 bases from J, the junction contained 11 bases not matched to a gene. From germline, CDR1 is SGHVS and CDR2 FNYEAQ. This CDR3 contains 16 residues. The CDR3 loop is CASSSLAGMPTDTQYF. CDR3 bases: TGTGCCAGCAGTTCCTTAGCGGGAATGCCTACAGATACGCAGTATTTT.

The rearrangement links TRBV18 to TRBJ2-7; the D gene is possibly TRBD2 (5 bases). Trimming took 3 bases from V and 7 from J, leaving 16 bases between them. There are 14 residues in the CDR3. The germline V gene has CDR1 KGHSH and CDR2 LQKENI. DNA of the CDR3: TGTGCCAGCTCACCGGAACTAGGACTTCGAGAGCAGTACTTC. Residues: CASSPELGLREQYF.

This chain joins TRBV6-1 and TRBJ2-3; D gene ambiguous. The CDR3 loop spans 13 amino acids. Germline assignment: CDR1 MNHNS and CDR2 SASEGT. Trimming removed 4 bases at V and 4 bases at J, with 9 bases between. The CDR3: CASSVRIADTQYF. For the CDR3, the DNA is TGTGCCAGCAGTGTGCGGATCGCAGATACGCAGTATTTT.

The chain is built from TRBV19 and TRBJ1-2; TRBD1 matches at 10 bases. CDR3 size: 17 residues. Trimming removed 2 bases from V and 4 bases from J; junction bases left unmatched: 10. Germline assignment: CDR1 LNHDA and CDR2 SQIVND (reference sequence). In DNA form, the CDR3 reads TGTGCCAGTAGTATACTAAAGGGGACAGGGGCTCTCTATGGCTACACCTTC. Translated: CASSILKGTGALYGYTF.

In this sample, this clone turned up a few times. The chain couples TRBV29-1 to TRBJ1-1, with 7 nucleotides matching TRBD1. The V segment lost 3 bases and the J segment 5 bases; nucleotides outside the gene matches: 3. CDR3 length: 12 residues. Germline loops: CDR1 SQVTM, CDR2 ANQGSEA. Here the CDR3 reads CSVEEGATEAFF. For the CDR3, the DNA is TGCAGCGTTGAGGAGGGGGCAACTGAAGCTTTCTTT.

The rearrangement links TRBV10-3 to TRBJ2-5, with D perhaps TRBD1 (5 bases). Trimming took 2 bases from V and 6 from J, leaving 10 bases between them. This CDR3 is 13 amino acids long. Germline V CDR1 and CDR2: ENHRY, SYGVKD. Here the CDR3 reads CAISETGVQTQYF. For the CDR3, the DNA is TGTGCCATCAGTGAGACAGGCGTCCAGACCCAGTACTTC.

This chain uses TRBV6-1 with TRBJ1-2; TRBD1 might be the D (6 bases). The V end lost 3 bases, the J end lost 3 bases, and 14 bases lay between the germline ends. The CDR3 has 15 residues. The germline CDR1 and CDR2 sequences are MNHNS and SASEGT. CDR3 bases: TGTGCCAGCAGTGAGAGACAGGCGAACTACTATGGCTACACCTTC. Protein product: CASSERQANYYGYTF.

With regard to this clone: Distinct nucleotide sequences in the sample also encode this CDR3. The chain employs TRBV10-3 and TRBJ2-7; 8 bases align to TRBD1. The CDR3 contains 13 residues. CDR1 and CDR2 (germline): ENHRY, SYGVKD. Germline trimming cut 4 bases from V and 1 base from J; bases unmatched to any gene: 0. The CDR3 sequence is CAISGQGSYEQYF. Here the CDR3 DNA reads TGTGCCATCAGTGGACAGGGGTCCTACGAGCAGTACTTC.

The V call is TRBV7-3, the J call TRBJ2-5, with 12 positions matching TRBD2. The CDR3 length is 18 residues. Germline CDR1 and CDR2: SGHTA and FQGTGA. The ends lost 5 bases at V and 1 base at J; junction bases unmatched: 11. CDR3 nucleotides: TGTGCCAGCAGCCCCGGGACTAGCGGGTCTGTAGTCCAAGAGACCCAGTACTTC. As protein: CASSPGTSGSVVQETQYF. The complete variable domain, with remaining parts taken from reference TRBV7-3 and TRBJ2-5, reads GAGVSQTPSNKVTEKGKYVELRCDPISGHTALYWYRQSLGQGPEFLIYFQGTGAADDSGLPNDRFFAVRPEGSVSTLKIQRTERGDSAVYLCASSPGTSGSVVQETQYFGPGTRLLVL.